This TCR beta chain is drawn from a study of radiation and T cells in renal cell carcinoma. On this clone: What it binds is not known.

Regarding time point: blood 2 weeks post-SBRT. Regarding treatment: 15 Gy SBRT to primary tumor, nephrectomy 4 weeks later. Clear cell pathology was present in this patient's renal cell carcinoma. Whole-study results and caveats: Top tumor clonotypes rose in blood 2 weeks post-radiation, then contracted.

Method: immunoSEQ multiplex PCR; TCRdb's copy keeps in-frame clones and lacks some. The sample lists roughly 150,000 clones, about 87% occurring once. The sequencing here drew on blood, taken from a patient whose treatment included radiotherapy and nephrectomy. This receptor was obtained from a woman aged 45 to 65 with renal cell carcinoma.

The CDR3 region is CAISVLDSYEQYF. The CDR3 coding sequence is TGTGCCATCAGTGTCTTAGACTCCTACGAGCAGTACTTC. This chain links TRBV10-3 with TRBJ2-7; D ambiguous. Trimming took off 4 bases at V and 0 bases at J, with 7 bases between the two ends. This CDR3 comprises 13 residues. From germline, CDR1 is ENHRY and CDR2 SYGVKD.